These 7 T cell receptor beta chains were sequenced from one sample in a study of spatial heterogeneity in lung cancer. Whole-study results and caveats: Within tumors, counts of expanded alpha and beta TCRs tracked tumor mutation counts.

From the 5' RACE reads, TCRdb called clonotypes with MiXCR, one entry per CDR3 protein. The sample yields several thousand distinct CDR3 sequences, more than 4% seen once. Antigen specificity for these receptors is unknown. Noted time point: sample taken at primary tumor resection. Here the sequenced sample was lung tumor tissue, taken at surgery. These receptors were collected from a male donor with early-stage non-small cell lung cancer.

This clonotype was picked up a small number of times. The junction and the germline gene differ at one end; a read error may be behind it. This beta chain turned up in a library designed for alpha chains; as an off-target read, its abundance says little. This chain joins TRBV2 and TRBJ1-2; D call uncertain. The CDR3 is 15 residues long. Germline CDR1 reads SNHLY; CDR2 reads FYNNEI. The CDR3 loop is CASSAPSTMSYRYTF. The CDR3 region has the DNA TGTGCCAGCAGTGCCCCCTCGACAATGAGCTATCGCTACACCTTC.

In its sample, this clonotype was seen many times. As an off-target read in a library built for alpha chains, this beta chain has a frequency of little significance. This rearrangement joins TRBV7-2 to TRBJ1-2; 9 bases align to TRBD1. The V gene end was trimmed by 5 bases and the J gene end by 0 bases; junction bases not matched to a gene: 7. The CDR3 totals 16 residues. Looked up from germline, CDR1 is SGHTA and CDR2 is FQGNSA. The CDR3 spells CASSPSRDRANYGYTF. In nucleotides, the CDR3 is TGTGCCAGCAGCCCCTCCAGGGACAGGGCTAACTATGGCTACACCTTC.

This clonotype has at least ten counts. As an off-target read in a library built for alpha chains, this beta chain has a frequency of little significance. CDR3 coding DNA: TGTGCCAGCAGTTTAAGTTTCGGCGAGCAGTACTTC. Translated, it gives CASSLSFGEQYF. The chain carries TRBV27 and TRBJ2-7; D ambiguous. The CDR3 has 12 residues. Germline lookup yields CDR1 MNHEY and CDR2 SMNVEV (reference sequence). V lost 2 bases to trimming and J lost 6 bases, with 8 bases between them.

This clonotype was recorded many times. This beta chain slipped into a library made for alpha chains as a stray read, so its size is not meaningful. The rearrangement uses TRBV11-2 and TRBJ2-7; D gene uncertain. The CDR3 length is 12 residues. V lost 1 base and J 5 bases, leaving 6 bases between the germline ends. The germline gives CDR1 SGHAT, CDR2 FQNNGV. CDR3 in amino acids: CASSLGQNEQYF. Written as DNA, the CDR3 is TGTGCCAGCAGCTTAGGCCAAAACGAGCAGTACTTC.

This clonotype was recorded many times. The library was built for alpha chains, so this beta chain is an off-target read and its size means little. The chain combines TRBV20-1 with TRBJ2-3; TRBD2 aligns across 11 bases. Per germline, CDR1 DFQATT and CDR2 SNEGSKA (reference sequence). Unmatched junction bases numbered 7, after V lost 5 bases and J lost 3 bases. The CDR3 has 15 residues. Written as DNA, the CDR3 is TGCAGTGCTGTTAGCGGGAGGGCCGGAACAGATACGCAGTATTTT. This encodes CSAVSGRAGTDTQYF.

This clonotype showed up many times. As an off-target read in a library built for alpha chains, this beta chain has a frequency of little significance. The V call is TRBV29-1, the J call TRBJ1-2; D uncertain. Germline assignment: CDR1 SQVTM and CDR2 ANQGSEA. This CDR3 has 13 amino acids. V was shortened by 1 base and J by 0 bases, with 6 bases between the two germline ends. CDR3: CSVEAAANYGYTF. CDR3 bases: TGCAGCGTTGAAGCGGCGGCTAACTATGGCTACACCTTC.

In the case of this clonotype: Found in a library prepared for alpha chains, this beta chain is an off-target read, and its abundance has little meaning. This chain uses TRBV28 with TRBJ1-5; the D is unclear. Trimming cost V 6 bases and J 3 bases, with 6 bases left between them. CDR3 length: 12 residues. The germline V gene encodes CDR1 MDHEN and CDR2 SYDVKM. As DNA, the CDR3 is TGTGCCAGCAGGGGGTCCAATCAGCCCCAGCATTTT. As protein: CASRGSNQPQHF.